One sample yielded the 10 T cell receptor beta chains listed below, sequenced in a study of identifying expanded T cells in peripheral blood. The assay was immunoSEQ multiplex PCR, and TCRdb's table has in-frame clones only and misses some. The sample records about 76,000 clones, roughly 86% being singletons. Sequences were obtained from blood. These receptors all come from a person aged 18 to 69 in good health.

This sequence joins TRBV11-2 and TRBJ1-2, with D unresolved. This CDR3 is 13 amino acids long. Germline CDR1 and CDR2: SGHAT and FQNNGV. Trimming pared 5 bases from V and 6 bases from J, leaving 13 bases between. The CDR3 bases are TGTGCCAGCAGCCTACAGAATTCGGATGGCTACACCTTC. Its protein product is CASSLQNSDGYTF.

This clone was recorded once. The gene calls are TRBV19 and TRBJ2-7, with 8 nucleotides matching TRBD2. The CDR3 is 15 amino acids. The V gene's germline CDR1 is LNHDA and CDR2 SQIVND (reference sequence). Losses at the gene ends were 5 bases for V and 3 bases for J; bases not matched to a gene: 9. The CDR3 spells CASSPGTRTSYEQYF. Here the CDR3 DNA reads TGTGCCAGTAGTCCCGGGACTAGAACAAGCTACGAGCAGTACTTC.

The chain couples TRBV5-5 to TRBJ1-5; 11 nucleotides agree with TRBD1. Trimming at V came to 0 bases and at J to 1 base, leaving 3 bases not matched to a gene. Germline loops: CDR1 SGHKS, CDR2 YYEKEE (reference sequence). This CDR3 is 17 amino acids long. CDR3 residues: CASSLEGTGGSNQPQHF. CDR3 DNA: TGTGCCAGCAGCTTGGAAGGGACAGGGGGAAGCAATCAGCCCCAGCATTTT.

The gene calls are TRBV25-1 and TRBJ1-2; 8 bases agree with TRBD1. The J segment lost 7 bases and the V segment lost 2 bases, leaving 3 bases of the junction unmatched. The germline V gene encodes CDR1 MGHDK and CDR2 SYGVNS. The CDR3 contains 13 residues. DNA of the CDR3: TGTGCCAGCAGTGAAGCAGGGGGCGGTGGCTACACCTTC. Amino acids: CASSEAGGGGYTF.

The chain carries TRBV7-2 and TRBJ1-4; TRBD1 aligns across 7 bases. The V segment lost 1 base and the J segment 8 bases; nucleotides outside the gene matches: 4. The CDR3 runs to 14 residues. Germline CDR1 SGHTA, CDR2 FQGNSA. CDR3 residues: CASSLDRGREKLFF. DNA for the CDR3: TGTGCCAGCAGCTTAGACAGGGGACGGGAAAAACTGTTTTTT.

This rearrangement joins TRBV9 to TRBJ2-3; 12 bases are a match to TRBD2. V lost 4 bases, J lost 5 bases, and 5 bases stayed unmatched. The CDR3 runs to 15 residues. The germline CDR1 and CDR2 sequences are SGDLS and YYNGEE. The CDR3 loop reads CASSLWTSGEDTQYF. The CDR3 DNA reads TGTGCCAGCAGCCTATGGACTAGCGGGGAAGATACGCAGTATTTT.

The chain couples TRBV14 to TRBJ2-1, with TRBD2 matching over 9 bases. Germline V gene lookup returns CDR1 SGHDN and CDR2 FVKESK. The CDR3 length is 18 residues. J lost 2 bases, V lost 3 bases, and 11 bases had no gene match. The CDR3 protein is CASSHLNSASGTYNEQFF. The CDR3 bases are TGTGCCAGCAGCCATTTGAACTCGGCTAGCGGGACCTACAATGAGCAGTTCTTC.

The chain couples TRBV10-2 to TRBJ2-7; D is possibly TRBD1 (5 bases). There are 12 residues in the CDR3. The germline V and J ends were trimmed by 6 bases and 4 bases, with 10 bases remaining between them. Germline V CDR1 and CDR2: WSHSY, SAAADI. The CDR3 DNA follows: TGCGCCAGCAGGGAACAGGATTACGAGCAGTACTTC. This gives the protein CASREQDYEQYF.

J is TRBJ1-5 and V is TRBV28; 10 bases line up with TRBD1. The CDR3 is 19 residues long. Germline CDR1 reads MDHEN; CDR2 reads SYDVKM. J gave up 3 bases and V 3 bases, and 14 bases lay outside the gene matches. The CDR3 DNA reads as TGTGCCAGCAGTTTCGCGGGACAGGGGCTTCGAGGGGTCAATCAGCCCCAGCATTTT. It yields the protein CASSFAGQGLRGVNQPQHF.

By sample share, this clone is large. V is TRBV9 and J is TRBJ2-7; D is undetermined. V was clipped by 0 bases and J by 4 bases, with 11 bases between them. Germline V gives CDR1 SGDLS, CDR2 YYNGEE. The CDR3 sequence is 14 residues long. CDR3 residues: CASSVAQFGYEQYF. CDR3 nucleotide sequence: TGTGCCAGCAGCGTAGCTCAGTTCGGATACGAGCAGTACTTC.